The clone carrying this T cell receptor beta chain was seen once. Its antigen is currently unknown. Germline CDR1 is SGHTA and CDR2 is FQGTGA. V was clipped by 3 bases and J by 4 bases, with 13 bases between them. The CDR3 loop spans 15 amino acids. These data come from a study of siplizumab effects on memory and regulatory T cells. General study findings and limits: Sequences below about 10^-5 frequency were poorly captured. As a result, only a minor fraction of alloreactive clones mapped to unstimulated subsets.

Some clones are missing from TCRdb's copy, which holds only in-frame ones; the method was immunoSEQ multiplex PCR. The sample records roughly 100,000 clones, about 90% being singletons. The chain combines TRBV7-3 with TRBJ2-1, with a possible D match to TRBD2 (6 bases). Sequencing input: CD4+ T cells sorted from blood. The TCR sequence derives from a human donor in good health. CDR3 in DNA: TGTGCCAGCAGCTTCAACAGCGGGCCATACAATGAGCAGTTCTTC. Encoded protein: CASSFNSGPYNEQFF.